Following are 17 T cell receptor beta chains from one sample sequenced in a study of blood T cell repertoires in COVID-19. The assay was immunoSEQ multiplex PCR, and TCRdb's table has in-frame clones only and misses some. The sample comprises around 300,000 clones, around 86% of which are singletons, and about 3% rests with the top ten. Sequenced: peripheral blood. Every receptor here comes from a woman aged 25 to 39 with active or convalescent COVID-19.

J is TRBJ2-5 and V is TRBV2, with D possibly matching TRBD2 (5 bases). The germline V gene encodes CDR1 SNHLY and CDR2 FYNNEI. The CDR3 is 14 amino acids. Deletions cut 6 bases from V and 0 bases from J, with 11 bases between. The CDR3 coding sequence is TGTGCCAGCAGCCTGAGGACTGACCAAGAGACCCAGTACTTC. Its translation: CASSLRTDQETQYF.

This clone was observed a single time. Here the CDR3 reads CASSLAGGSTDTQYF. DNA for the CDR3: TGCGCCAGCAGCCTGGCGGGAGGTAGCACAGATACGCAGTATTTT. V usage is TRBV5-1 and J usage is TRBJ2-3; 8 bases are shared with TRBD2. The V and J ends lost 4 bases and 0 bases, in that order; junction bases with no gene match: 4. The CDR3 is 15 residues long. Germline V gives CDR1 SGHRS, CDR2 YFSETQ.

The chain employs TRBV7-2 and TRBJ2-3, with D maybe TRBD2 (5 bases). Per the germline V gene, CDR1 is SGHTA and CDR2 is FQGNSA. Trimming pared 5 bases from V and 6 bases from J, leaving 12 bases between. The CDR3 has 13 amino acids. The CDR3 region is CASSPDVADTQYF. The CDR3 region has the DNA TGTGCCAGCAGCCCCGATGTAGCGGATACGCAGTATTTT.

J is TRBJ2-5 and V is TRBV24-1, with D hard to call. This CDR3 is 15 amino acids long. From germline, CDR1 is KGHDR and CDR2 SFDVKD. V was cut by 4 bases and J by 5 bases, with 16 bases left in between. CDR3 in amino acids: CATSDRTTVWETQYF. CDR3 coding DNA: TGTGCCACCAGTGACCGCACCACGGTTTGGGAGACCCAGTACTTC.

The sample holds a few counts of this clone. Other nucleotide sequences in the sample specify the same CDR3. The chain is built from TRBV6-5 and TRBJ1-2; 7 nucleotides align to TRBD1. Germline V gives CDR1 MNHEY, CDR2 SVGAGI. There are 12 residues in the CDR3. Losses at the gene ends were 2 bases for V and 7 bases for J; bases not matched to a gene: 1. The CDR3 reads CASSYQGGGYTF. Here the CDR3 DNA reads TGTGCCAGCAGTTACCAGGGGGGTGGCTACACCTTC.

The chain links TRBV28 to TRBJ2-5, with D possibly TRBD1 on 6 matching bases. This CDR3 is 13 amino acids long. Germline V lookup: CDR1 MDHEN, CDR2 SYDVKM. V was pared by 6 bases and J by 5 bases, with 13 bases between. The CDR3 nucleotides are TGTGCCAGCAGGGAACAGGGCCGGGAGACCCAGTACTTC. This gives the protein CASREQGRETQYF. Together with reference TRBV28 and TRBJ2-5, the CDR3 gives the full variable domain: DVKVTQSSRYLVKRTGEKVFLECVQDMDHENMFWYRQDPGLGLRLIYFSYDVKMKEKGDIPEGYSVSREKKERFSLILESASTNQTSMYLCASREQGRETQYFGPGTRLLVL.

The chain joins TRBV21-1 to TRBJ2-2; the table's D call, TRBD1, was not checked against the DNA. TRBV21-1 is recorded as a pseudogene. There are 12 residues in the CDR3. The CDR3 region has the DNA TGTGCCAGCCGACAGTACACCGGGGAGCTGTTTTTT. It translates to CASRQYTGELFF.

V usage is TRBV7-3 and J usage is TRBJ2-2; 8 nucleotides align to TRBD1. Germline CDR1 and CDR2: SGHTA and FQGTGA. The J segment lost 4 bases and the V segment lost 0 bases, leaving 13 bases of the junction unmatched. The CDR3 is 19 amino acids. CDR3 loop: CASSLTVGQQGAVTGELFF. DNA for the CDR3: TGTGCCAGCAGCTTAACGGTGGGTCAGCAGGGGGCTGTCACCGGGGAGCTGTTTTTT. Full variable domain (rest looked up from reference TRBV7-3 and TRBJ2-2): GAGVSQTPSNKVTEKGKYVELRCDPISGHTALYWYRQSLGQGPEFLIYFQGTGAADDSGLPNDRFFAVRPEGSVSTLKIQRTERGDSAVYLCASSLTVGQQGAVTGELFFGEGSRLTVL.

The chain carries TRBV9 and TRBJ2-3; 11 bases are shared with TRBD1. The CDR3 contains 15 residues. V shed 7 bases, J shed 2 bases, and the junction held 6 bases outside the gene matches. Per germline, CDR1 SGDLS and CDR2 YYNGEE. CDR3 amino acids: CASPGGQGDTDTQYF. The CDR3 nucleotides read TGTGCCAGCCCAGGGGGACAGGGGGACACAGATACGCAGTATTTT.

The gene calls are TRBV11-2 and TRBJ1-2; 9 bases align to TRBD1. CDR3 size: 13 residues. V lost 3 bases to trimming and J lost 7 bases; unmatched junction nucleotides: 3. Germline V gives CDR1 SGHAT, CDR2 FQNNGV. The CDR3 coding sequence is TGTGCCAGCAGCTTCGGGACAGGGTCTGGCTACACCTTC. As protein: CASSFGTGSGYTF.

The CDR3 bases are TGTGCCAGTAGTGGACAGGGGGTCGGGGAGCTGTTTTTT. This codes for CASSGQGVGELFF. The chain has TRBV19 and TRBJ2-2, with 10 positions matching TRBD1. The CDR3 spans 13 residues. CDR1 is LNHDA and CDR2 is SQIVND in the germline V gene (reference sequence). V was pared by 5 bases and J by 7 bases, with 1 base of the junction left unmatched.

This CDR3 reads CASSQGTETYEQYF. CDR3 DNA sequence: TGCGCCAGCAGCCAAGGGACAGAAACCTACGAGCAGTACTTC. V usage is TRBV4-1 and J usage is TRBJ2-7; D may be TRBD1 (6 bases). The CDR3 consists of 14 residues. V lost 1 base and J 2 bases, leaving 9 bases between the germline ends. The germline V gene encodes CDR1 MGHRA and CDR2 YSYEKL.

This rearrangement joins TRBV6-1 to TRBJ1-2, with 10 nucleotides matching TRBD1. Trimming removed 1 base from V and 3 bases from J; junction bases left unmatched: 5. The CDR3 is 16 amino acids. CDR1 MNHNS and CDR2 SASEGT come from the germline V gene. The DNA for the CDR3 is TGTGCCAGCAGTGAAGGGACAGGGGGTTCGGACTATGGCTACACCTTC. Protein: CASSEGTGGSDYGYTF.

The chain carries TRBV4-1 and TRBJ1-2; no clear D. The CDR3 is made up of 16 amino acids. Germline V lookup: CDR1 MGHRA, CDR2 YSYEKL. Trimming removed 1 base at V and 4 bases at J, with 16 bases between. The CDR3, as DNA: TGCGCCAGCAGCCAAGTAATCCCAGGCCATAGCTATGGCTACACCTTC. Translation gives CASSQVIPGHSYGYTF.

The rearrangement joins TRBV28 to TRBJ1-6; D unresolved. V gave up 8 bases and J gave up 0 bases, with 14 bases separating them. Germline V gene lookup returns CDR1 MDHEN and CDR2 SYDVKM. This CDR3 spans 16 amino acids. The CDR3 DNA follows: TGTGCCAGCGCCCCAGGATACGGCTCCTATAATTCACCCCTCCACTTT. As protein: CASAPGYGSYNSPLHF.

The rearrangement uses TRBV7-9 and TRBJ2-7; possibly TRBD1 for D (6 bases). Trimming cost V 4 bases and J 8 bases, with 18 bases left between them. This CDR3 comprises 14 residues. Germline lookup yields CDR1 SEHNR and CDR2 FQNEAQ (reference sequence). For the CDR3, the DNA is TGTGCCAGCAGCTCAAACGACTGGACAGAAAAGCAGTACTTC. This sequence encodes CASSSNDWTEKQYF.

The rearrangement links TRBV10-2 to TRBJ2-6, with D possibly matching TRBD1 (6 bases). The germline V gene encodes CDR1 WSHSY and CDR2 SAAADI. V dropped 3 bases and J dropped 0 bases, with 15 bases sitting between them. The CDR3 is made up of 18 amino acids. CDR3 amino acids: CASSDPGQPPSGANVLTF. The CDR3 coding sequence is TGCGCCAGCAGTGACCCCGGACAGCCTCCCTCTGGGGCCAACGTCCTGACTTTC.